The entry below gives a single T cell receptor (beta chain) sequence along with its context. The sample originates from a study of beta chain features in type 1 diabetes. Expressed TCRB transcripts were sequenced because the isolated RNA had all been reverse transcribed beforehand. Some clones are missing from TCRdb's copy, which holds only in-frame ones; the method was immunoSEQ multiplex PCR. This table holds about 250,000 clones, roughly 14% found once. This CDR3 has 13 residues. Per the germline V gene, CDR1 is MNHNY and CDR2 is SVGAGI (reference sequence). Trimming took 6 bases from V and 5 from J; bases not matched to a gene: 5.

Sequencing was carried out using naive CD4+ T cells from blood. The V and J genes are TRBV6-6 and TRBJ2-5, with TRBD1 matching over 8 bases. The receptor was derived from a woman between 40 and 50 years old in good health. For the CDR3, the DNA is TGTGCCAGCAGCCGACAGGGGACGGAGACCCAGTACTTC. Its protein product is CASSRQGTETQYF.